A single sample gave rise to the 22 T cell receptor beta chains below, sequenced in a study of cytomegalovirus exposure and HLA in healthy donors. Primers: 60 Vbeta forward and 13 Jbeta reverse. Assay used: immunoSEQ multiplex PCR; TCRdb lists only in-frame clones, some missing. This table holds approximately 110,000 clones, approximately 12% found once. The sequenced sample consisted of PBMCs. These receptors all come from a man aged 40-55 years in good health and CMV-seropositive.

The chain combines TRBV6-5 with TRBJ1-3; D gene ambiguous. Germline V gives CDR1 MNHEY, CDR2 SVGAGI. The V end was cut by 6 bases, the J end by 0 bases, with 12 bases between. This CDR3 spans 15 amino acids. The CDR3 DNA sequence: TGTGCCAGCAGGTCGCGGGCAAGCTCTGGAAACACCATATATTTT. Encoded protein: CASRSRASSGNTIYF.

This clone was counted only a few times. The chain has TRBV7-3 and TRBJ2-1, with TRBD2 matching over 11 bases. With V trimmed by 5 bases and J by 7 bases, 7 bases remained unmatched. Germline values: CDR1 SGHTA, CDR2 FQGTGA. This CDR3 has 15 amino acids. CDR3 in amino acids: CASSLSGRGLNEQFF. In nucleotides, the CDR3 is TGTGCCAGCAGCCTTAGCGGGAGGGGGTTAAATGAGCAGTTCTTC.

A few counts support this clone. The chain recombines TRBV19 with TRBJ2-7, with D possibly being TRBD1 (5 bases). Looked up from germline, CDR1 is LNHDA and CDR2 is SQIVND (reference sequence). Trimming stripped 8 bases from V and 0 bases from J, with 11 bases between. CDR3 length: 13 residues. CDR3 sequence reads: CASQGGTSYEQYF. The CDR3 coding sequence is TGTGCCAGTCAGGGCGGTACCTCCTACGAGCAGTACTTC.

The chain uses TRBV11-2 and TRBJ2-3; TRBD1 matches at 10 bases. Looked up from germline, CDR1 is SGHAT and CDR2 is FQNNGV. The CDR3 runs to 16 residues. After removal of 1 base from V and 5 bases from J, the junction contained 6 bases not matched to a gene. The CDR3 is CASSLGGQGVGDTQYF. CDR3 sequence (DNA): TGTGCCAGCAGCTTAGGAGGACAGGGGGTTGGAGATACGCAGTATTTT.

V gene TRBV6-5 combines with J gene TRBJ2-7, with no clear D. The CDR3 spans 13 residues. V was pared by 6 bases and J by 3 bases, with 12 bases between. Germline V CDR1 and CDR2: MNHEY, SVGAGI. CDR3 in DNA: TGTGCCAGCAGCATGCCAGGATACTACGAGCAGTACTTC. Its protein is CASSMPGYYEQYF.

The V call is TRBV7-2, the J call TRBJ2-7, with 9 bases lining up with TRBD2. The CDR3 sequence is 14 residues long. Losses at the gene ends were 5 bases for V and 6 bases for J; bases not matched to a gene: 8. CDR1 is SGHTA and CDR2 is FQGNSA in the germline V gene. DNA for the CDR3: TGTGCCAGCAGCCCCCGTGGTAGCGGGGGCGAGCAGTACTTC. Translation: CASSPRGSGGEQYF.

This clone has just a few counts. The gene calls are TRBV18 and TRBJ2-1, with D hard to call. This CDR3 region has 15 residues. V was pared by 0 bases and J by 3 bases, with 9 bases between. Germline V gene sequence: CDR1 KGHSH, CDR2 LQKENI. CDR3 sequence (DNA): TGTGCCAGCTCACCACCTGTACAGCTCTACAATGAGCAGTTCTTC. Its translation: CASSPPVQLYNEQFF.

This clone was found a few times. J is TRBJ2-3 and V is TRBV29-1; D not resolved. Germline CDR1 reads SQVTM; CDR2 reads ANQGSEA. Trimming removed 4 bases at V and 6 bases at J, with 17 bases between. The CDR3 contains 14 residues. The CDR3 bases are TGCAGCGTTGTAAGAGAGCTCAGAGCGGATACGCAGTATTTT. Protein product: CSVVRELRADTQYF.

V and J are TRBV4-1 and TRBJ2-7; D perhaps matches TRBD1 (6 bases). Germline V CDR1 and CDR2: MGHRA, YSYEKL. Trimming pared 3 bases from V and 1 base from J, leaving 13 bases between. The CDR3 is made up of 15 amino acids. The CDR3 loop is CASSHTIQGSYEQYF. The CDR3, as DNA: TGCGCCAGCAGCCACACAATACAGGGATCCTACGAGCAGTACTTC.

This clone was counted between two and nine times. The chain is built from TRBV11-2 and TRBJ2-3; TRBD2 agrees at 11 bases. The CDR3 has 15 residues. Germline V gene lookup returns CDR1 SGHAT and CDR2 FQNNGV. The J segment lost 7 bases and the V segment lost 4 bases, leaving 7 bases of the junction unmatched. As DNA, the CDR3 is TGTGCCAGCAGCTCCGTAGCGGGAGGGCCTCATACGCAGTATTTT. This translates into CASSSVAGGPHTQYF.

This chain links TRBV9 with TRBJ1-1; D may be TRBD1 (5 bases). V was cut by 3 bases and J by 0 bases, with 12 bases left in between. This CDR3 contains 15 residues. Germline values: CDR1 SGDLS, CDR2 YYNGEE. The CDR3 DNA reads TGTGCCAGCAGCGCACAGGTTAATATGAACACTGAAGCTTTCTTT. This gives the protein CASSAQVNMNTEAFF.

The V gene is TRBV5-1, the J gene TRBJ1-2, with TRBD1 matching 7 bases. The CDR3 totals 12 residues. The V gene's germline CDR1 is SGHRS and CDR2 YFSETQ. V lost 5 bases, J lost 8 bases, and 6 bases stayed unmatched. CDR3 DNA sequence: TGCGCCAGCAGTCGACAGGGTGAGGGCTACACCTTC. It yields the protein CASSRQGEGYTF.

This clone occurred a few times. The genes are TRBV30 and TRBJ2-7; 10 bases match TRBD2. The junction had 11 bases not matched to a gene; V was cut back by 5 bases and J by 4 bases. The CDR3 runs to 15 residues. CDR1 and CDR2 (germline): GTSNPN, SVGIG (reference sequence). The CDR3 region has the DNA TGTGCCTGGTTGCGGAGAGTAGCGGGAGGTTACGAGCAGTACTTC. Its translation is CAWLRRVAGGYEQYF.

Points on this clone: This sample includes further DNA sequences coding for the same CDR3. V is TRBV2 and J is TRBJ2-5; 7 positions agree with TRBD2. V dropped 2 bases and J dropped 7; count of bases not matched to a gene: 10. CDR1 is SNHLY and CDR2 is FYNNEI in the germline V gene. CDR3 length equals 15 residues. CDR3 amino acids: CASSELIAGLRTQYF. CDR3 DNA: TGTGCCAGCAGTGAATTGATTGCGGGACTACGGACCCAGTACTTC.

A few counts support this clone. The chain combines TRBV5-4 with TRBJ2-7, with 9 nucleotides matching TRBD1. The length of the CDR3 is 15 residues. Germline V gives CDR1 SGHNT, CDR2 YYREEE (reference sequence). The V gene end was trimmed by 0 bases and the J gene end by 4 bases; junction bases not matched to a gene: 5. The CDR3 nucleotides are TGTGCCAGCAGCTTGGGCGGGACAGGGTTATACGAGCAGTACTTC. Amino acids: CASSLGGTGLYEQYF.

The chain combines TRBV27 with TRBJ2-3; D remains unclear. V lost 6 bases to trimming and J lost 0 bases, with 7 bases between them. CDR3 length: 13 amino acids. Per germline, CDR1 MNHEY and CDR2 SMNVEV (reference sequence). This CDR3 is CASSLLSTDTQYF. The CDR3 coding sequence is TGTGCCAGCAGCCTATTGAGCACAGATACGCAGTATTTT.

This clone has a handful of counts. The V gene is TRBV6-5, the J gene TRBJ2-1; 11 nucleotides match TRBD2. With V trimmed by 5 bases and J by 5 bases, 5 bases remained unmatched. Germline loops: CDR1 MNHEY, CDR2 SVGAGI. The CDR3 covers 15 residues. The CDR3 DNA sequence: TGTGCCAGCAGTCTGGGACTAGCGGCTCACAATGAGCAGTTCTTC. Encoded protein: CASSLGLAAHNEQFF.

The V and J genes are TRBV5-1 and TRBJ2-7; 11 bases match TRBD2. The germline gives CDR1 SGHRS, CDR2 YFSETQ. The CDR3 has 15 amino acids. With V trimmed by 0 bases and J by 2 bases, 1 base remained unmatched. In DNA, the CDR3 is TGCGCCAGCAGCTTGGTACTAGCGGGAGCCTACGAGCAGTACTTC. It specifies CASSLVLAGAYEQYF.

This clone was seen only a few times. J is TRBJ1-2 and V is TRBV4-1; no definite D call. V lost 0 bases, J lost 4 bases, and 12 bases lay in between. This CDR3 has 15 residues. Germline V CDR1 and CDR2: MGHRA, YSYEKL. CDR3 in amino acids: CASSQDDLAGYGYTF. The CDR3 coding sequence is TGCGCCAGCAGCCAAGATGACTTGGCCGGCTATGGCTACACCTTC.

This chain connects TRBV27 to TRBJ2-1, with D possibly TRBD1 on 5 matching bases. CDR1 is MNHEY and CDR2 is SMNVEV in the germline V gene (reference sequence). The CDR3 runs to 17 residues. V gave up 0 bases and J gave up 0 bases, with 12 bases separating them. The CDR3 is CASSLSRTTVSYNEQFF. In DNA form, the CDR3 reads TGTGCCAGCAGTTTATCTCGGACAACCGTCTCCTACAATGAGCAGTTCTTC.

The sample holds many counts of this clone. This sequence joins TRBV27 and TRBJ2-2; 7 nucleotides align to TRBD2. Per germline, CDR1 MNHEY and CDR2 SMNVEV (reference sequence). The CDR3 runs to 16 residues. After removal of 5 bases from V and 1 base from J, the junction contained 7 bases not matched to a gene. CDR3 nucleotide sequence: TGTGCCAGCAGTGCCACTAGCGTTCAGAACACCGGGGAGCTGTTTTTT. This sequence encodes CASSATSVQNTGELFF.

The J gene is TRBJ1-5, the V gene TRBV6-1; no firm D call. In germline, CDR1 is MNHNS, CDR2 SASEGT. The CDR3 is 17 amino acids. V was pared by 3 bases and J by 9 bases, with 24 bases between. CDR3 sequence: CASSDPEPPDGSGPQHF. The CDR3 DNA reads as TGTGCCAGCAGTGACCCCGAGCCCCCCGACGGATCAGGGCCCCAGCATTTT.